This T cell receptor (beta chain) is drawn from a study of cytomegalovirus exposure and HLA in healthy donors. Findings of the study overall: A later analysis found common viral pathogens apparently linked to several of the most significant clusters. After further analysis at a later stage, roughly 16,000 TCR beta sequences were associated with HLA alleles at 0.05 false discovery rate.

On this clone itself: Its antigen remains unknown. The identical CDR3 is also encoded by other nucleotide sequences in the sample.

The PCR was carried out with 60 Vbeta primers and 13 Jbeta primers. Using immunoSEQ multiplex PCR, the repertoire was profiled, and TCRdb retains in-frame clones only, with some absent. The sample holds 150,000 to 200,000 clones, 79% seen once. The sequencing sample was made of PBMCs. The clonotype originates from a woman aged 50 to 60 in good health and CMV-seronegative.

The CDR3 bases are TGTGCCAGCAGGACAGGCTTCAATCAGCCCCAGCATTTT. This codes for CASRTGFNQPQHF. The chain links TRBV6-5 to TRBJ1-5, with D perhaps TRBD1 (6 bases). This CDR3 contains 13 residues. The V end was cut by 6 bases, the J end by 3 bases, with 9 bases between. CDR1 and CDR2 from the germline V gene are MNHEY and SVGAGI.